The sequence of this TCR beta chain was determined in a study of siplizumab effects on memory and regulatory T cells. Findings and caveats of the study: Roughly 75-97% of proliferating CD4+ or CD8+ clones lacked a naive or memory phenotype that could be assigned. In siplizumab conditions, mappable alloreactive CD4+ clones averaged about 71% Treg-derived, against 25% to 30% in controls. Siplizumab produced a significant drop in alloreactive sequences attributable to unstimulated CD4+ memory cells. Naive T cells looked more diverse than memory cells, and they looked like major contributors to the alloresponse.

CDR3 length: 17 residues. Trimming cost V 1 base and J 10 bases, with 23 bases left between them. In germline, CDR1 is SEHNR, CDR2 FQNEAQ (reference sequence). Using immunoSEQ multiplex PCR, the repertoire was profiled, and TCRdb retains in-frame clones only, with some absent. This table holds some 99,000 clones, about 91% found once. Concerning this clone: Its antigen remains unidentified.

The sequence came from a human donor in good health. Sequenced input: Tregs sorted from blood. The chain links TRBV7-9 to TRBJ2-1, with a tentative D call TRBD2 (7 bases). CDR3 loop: CASSLGLPREGGLEQFF. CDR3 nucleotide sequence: TGTGCCAGCAGCTTAGGCCTCCCTAGGGAGGGGGGGCTGGAGCAGTTCTTC.